A selection of T cell receptor beta chains follows, all from one sample in a study of T-cell reconstitution after alpha-beta-depleted transplantation in children. From the PCR reads, TCRdb called clonotypes with MiXCR, one entry per CDR3 protein. The sample carries 600,000 to 700,000 distinct CDR3 sequences, roughly 14% recorded once. This material consisted of PBMCs, taken before TCRalphabeta/CD19-depleted stem cell transplant. The receptors here all came from a girl aged 2 to 10 with congenital amegakaryocytic thrombocytopenia, due to receive a stem cell transplant. Each CDR3 is given with its conserved first and last residue. The order of the fields is D gene, J gene, V gene, CDR3 protein. A D gene is named only where the DNA matches it firmly.

>TRBD2|TRBJ2-3|TRBV20-1
CSAGRGGRGGDTQYF
>-|TRBJ2-7|TRBV30
CAWSVGGEQYF
>-|TRBJ2-7|TRBV5-1
CASSQGPTYEQYF
>-|TRBJ2-4|TRBV15
CATSRDPRRLVKAKNIQYF
>-|TRBJ2-7|TRBV20-1
CSARGWQSRYEQYF
>-|TRBJ2-5|TRBV12-3/TRBV12-4
CASSPDGGSETQYF
>-|TRBJ2-7|TRBV20-1
CSATAGSLLSYEQYF
>-|TRBJ2-2|TRBV20-1
CSARSSMGGYTGELFF
>TRBD2|TRBJ2-5|TRBV5-1
CASSLGGASGQETQYF
>-|TRBJ2-1|TRBV11-2
CASSIGVGLYNEQFF
>-|TRBJ2-3|TRBV7-2
CASSWSQGGDTQYF
>-|TRBJ1-4|TRBV12-3/TRBV12-4
CASSPTGDEKLFF
>TRBD2|TRBJ2-3|TRBV20-1
CSARSTSGSADTQYF
>TRBD2|TRBJ2-1|TRBV5-5
CASSFLLAGLNEQFF
>TRBD1|TRBJ2-7|TRBV2
CASSGGTDYEQYF
>-|TRBJ2-1|TRBV27
CASTEGVSSYNEQFF
>TRBD1|TRBJ1-6|TRBV7-2
CASSLRGQGAFDSPLHF
>-|TRBJ1-1|TRBV7-6
CASSPGGQQGTEAFF
>-|TRBJ2-4|TRBV5-1
CASSGGAKNIQYF
>-|TRBJ2-1|TRBV5-4
CASSLDGGGSNEQFF
>-|TRBJ1-1|TRBV5-1
CASSQELGTREAFF
>TRBD2|TRBJ2-3|TRBV20-1
CSAPGLATDTQYF
>-|TRBJ2-5|TRBV20-1
CSALRGETQYF
>-|TRBJ2-5|TRBV11-2
CASSSRSLAETQYF
>-|TRBJ2-3|TRBV6-2/TRBV6-3
CASRGDPYPTDTQYF
>-|TRBJ1-3|TRBV18
CASSPLRAEGNTIYF
>-|TRBJ2-3|TRBV4-1
CASSPSFGSWTDTQYF
>-|TRBJ1-4|TRBV20-1
CSVYGQQPTNEKLFF
>-|TRBJ1-4|TRBV10-3
CATGFGQSNEKLFF
>-|TRBJ2-1|TRBV20-1
CSASPGQSGEQFF
>-|TRBJ1-2|TRBV5-1
CASSWETGVYGYTF